These 22 T cell receptor beta chains were sequenced from one sample in a study of blood T cell repertoires in COVID-19. Clones were sequenced by immunoSEQ multiplex PCR, and TCRdb holds only the in-frame ones, with some missing. The table has roughly 100,000 clones, roughly 80% seen once. The specimen was peripheral blood. These receptors were taken from a human donor in a cohort sampled during active COVID-19.

The CDR3 sequence is CASSMEGTSGNTIYF. The CDR3 DNA reads TGTGCCAGCAGCATGGAGGGTACCTCTGGAAACACCATATATTTT. The genes are TRBV9 and TRBJ1-3; the D is unclear. Germline assignment: CDR1 SGDLS and CDR2 YYNGEE. Trimming took 4 bases from V and 0 from J, leaving 11 bases between them. The CDR3 contains 15 residues.

The chain employs TRBV13 and TRBJ1-1, with D possibly being TRBD1 (5 bases). Trimming took off 3 bases at V and 0 bases at J, with 5 bases between the two ends. Germline lookup yields CDR1 PRHDT and CDR2 FYEKMQ (reference sequence). This CDR3 has 13 residues. The CDR3, as DNA: TGTGCCAGCAGCTTGACAGTGAACACTGAAGCTTTCTTT. Translated, it gives CASSLTVNTEAFF.

The chain recombines TRBV12-5 with TRBJ2-1, with 8 positions matching TRBD2. The CDR3 has 20 residues. Germline V lookup: CDR1 LGHNT, CDR2 FRNRAP. V lost 1 base, J lost 1 base, and 15 bases stayed unmatched. The CDR3 reads CASGLAFWAGGGFSYNEQFF. The CDR3 DNA reads as TGTGCTAGTGGTTTGGCCTTCTGGGCGGGGGGTGGATTTTCCTACAATGAGCAGTTCTTC.

The DNA for the CDR3 is TGTGCCAGTAGTCGGTACAGGCCGTTGAACACTGAAGCTTTCTTT. This encodes CASSRYRPLNTEAFF. This rearrangement joins TRBV19 to TRBJ1-1, with a weak D call TRBD1 (5 bases). The CDR3 has 15 amino acids. The V and J ends lost 5 bases and 0 bases respectively, with 13 bases between them. CDR1 and CDR2 from the germline V gene are LNHDA and SQIVND (reference sequence).

This clone was picked up one time. The rearrangement uses TRBV23-1 and TRBJ1-3; TRBD1 matches at 12 bases. TRBV23-1 is reported as an ORF; its role is uncertain. V trimming: 3 bases; J trimming: 2 bases; junction bases outside the gene matches: 5. CDR3 length equals 17 residues. CDR3 nucleotide sequence: TGCGCCAGCAGTCACCGGGGGACAGGGGGCCCTGGAAACACCATATATTTT. This sequence encodes CASSHRGTGGPGNTIYF.

With respect to this clone: A read error may produce the germline difference seen at one junction end. V gene TRBV2 combines with J gene TRBJ2-7, with a possible D match to TRBD2 (6 bases). This CDR3 is built from 12 residues. Germline V CDR1 and CDR2: SNHLY, FYNNEI. For the CDR3, the DNA is TGTGCCAGCAGTGAAGACGGGAGAGGTTCCCCGTTC. This translates into CASSEDGRGSPF.

V is TRBV5-5 and J is TRBJ2-2; 7 bases are a match to TRBD1. The CDR3 spans 16 residues. Germline CDR1 reads SGHKS; CDR2 reads YYEKEE (reference sequence). V shed 4 bases and J 2 bases; nucleotides not matched to a gene: 8. DNA for the CDR3: TGTGCCAGCAGCCGTGGACAGGCCCAAAACACCGGGGAGCTGTTTTTT. The encoded protein is CASSRGQAQNTGELFF.

The chain combines TRBV18 with TRBJ1-2; D remains ambiguous. The ends were cut back, 3 bases at V and 7 bases at J, with 12 bases in the middle. CDR1 is KGHSH, CDR2 LQKENI, per germline. The CDR3 is 13 amino acids. CDR3 bases: TGTGCCAGCTCACCCCCCGGGTTTTTTGGCTACACCTTC. Translating it yields CASSPPGFFGYTF.

This chain joins TRBV14 and TRBJ2-3; no firm D call. CDR1 is SGHDN and CDR2 is FVKESK in the germline V gene. The CDR3 contains 14 residues. The V end lost 5 bases, the J end lost 7 bases, and 16 bases lay between the germline ends. In DNA form, the CDR3 reads TGTGCCAGCAGCAGAAATACAAACAGAAATACGCAGTATTTT. Residues: CASSRNTNRNTQYF.

The J gene is TRBJ1-5, the V gene TRBV6-6; 12 positions match TRBD1. Germline CDR1 MNHNY, CDR2 SVGAGI (reference sequence). The junction had 9 bases not matched to a gene; V was cut back by 5 bases and J by 4 bases. There are 17 residues in the CDR3. CDR3 residues: CASSQTAGQGANQPQHF. For the CDR3, the DNA is TGTGCCAGCAGTCAAACCGCGGGACAGGGGGCGAATCAGCCCCAGCATTTT.

The gene calls are TRBV4-3 and TRBJ2-2, with 13 nucleotides matching TRBD2. CDR1 is LGHNA and CDR2 is YSLEER in the germline V gene. CDR3 length equals 17 residues. J lost 4 bases, V lost 2 bases, and 4 bases had no gene match. The CDR3 bases are TGCGCCAGCAGCCAATCACTAGCGGGGGGGCGCACCGGGGAGCTGTTTTTT. Translated, it gives CASSQSLAGGRTGELFF.

This chain links TRBV7-2 with TRBJ1-2; TRBD1 matches at 7 bases. The germline V gene encodes CDR1 SGHTA and CDR2 FQGNSA. Trimming at V came to 2 bases and at J to 8 bases, leaving 8 bases not matched to a gene. This CDR3 has 14 amino acids. The CDR3 region is CASSLSRGYRGYTF. CDR3 bases: TGTGCCAGCAGCTTAAGCAGGGGGTATAGGGGCTACACCTTC.

This chain uses TRBV20-1 with TRBJ1-1, with D uncertain. This CDR3 spans 13 amino acids. Germline CDR1 and CDR2: DFQATT and SNEGSKA (reference sequence). V was shortened by 3 bases and J by 7 bases, with 15 bases between the two germline ends. The CDR3 spells CSASFRGTIEAFF. The CDR3 region has the DNA TGCAGTGCTAGTTTTCGGGGAACCATTGAAGCTTTCTTT.

This clone was seen a handful of times. The chain has TRBV18 and TRBJ2-1; D is perhaps TRBD1 (6 bases). Trimming removed 8 bases from V and 4 bases from J, with 12 bases in between. The CDR3 contains 13 residues. Germline V gene data show CDR1 as KGHSH and CDR2 as LQKENI. The CDR3 DNA is TGTGCCAGCGCACGGGACAAGTACAATGAGCAGTTCTTC. The encoded protein is CASARDKYNEQFF.

The chain joins TRBV12-3 or TRBV12-4 to TRBJ1-2; D may be TRBD1 (5 bases). V was trimmed by 10 bases and J by 7 bases, leaving 16 bases between them. There are 12 residues in the CDR3. The CDR3 region is CAIIRQFGGYTF. CDR3 DNA sequence: TGTGCCATTATAAGACAGTTCGGTGGCTACACCTTC.

This clone was counted only a few times. The genes are TRBV27 and TRBJ1-3; no clear D gene. There are 13 residues in the CDR3. Germline V lookup: CDR1 MNHEY, CDR2 SMNVEV (reference sequence). V was shortened by 3 bases and J by 4 bases, with 7 bases between the two germline ends. DNA for the CDR3: TGTGCCAGCAGTTTGGCATCCGGAAACACCATATATTTT. It specifies CASSLASGNTIYF.

The chain has TRBV19 and TRBJ1-2, with a tentative D call TRBD1 (6 bases). CDR1 and CDR2 (germline): LNHDA, SQIVND (reference sequence). The CDR3 spans 14 residues. V dropped 0 bases and J dropped 10 bases, with 15 bases sitting between them. CDR3 nucleotide sequence: TGTGCCAGTAGTATAGATCTCGGGACACTTGACTACACCTTC. Protein: CASSIDLGTLDYTF.

This sequence joins TRBV29-1 and TRBJ2-3, with a weak D call TRBD1 (6 bases). The germline V gene has CDR1 SQVTM and CDR2 ANQGSEA. This CDR3 is built from 15 residues. V lost 2 bases to trimming and J lost 4 bases, with 16 bases between them. In DNA, the CDR3 is TGCAGCGTTGAAAAGGCAGGTACAGGGCCAGATACGCAGTATTTT. This codes for CSVEKAGTGPDTQYF.

This chain uses TRBV4-1 with TRBJ2-4, with 8 positions matching TRBD2. CDR1 is MGHRA and CDR2 is YSYEKL in the germline V gene. The length of the CDR3 is 15 residues. V shed 1 base and J 5 bases; nucleotides not matched to a gene: 4. As DNA, the CDR3 is TGCGCCAGCAGCCAAGTTGGGACTAGGGAAAACATTCAGTACTTC. Translation: CASSQVGTRENIQYF.

The chain uses TRBV6-5 and TRBJ2-5, with D unclear. Germline CDR1 MNHEY, CDR2 SVGAGI. V lost 7 bases to trimming and J lost 1 base, with 10 bases between them. This CDR3 is 13 amino acids long. The CDR3: CASKWRSQETQYF. CDR3 DNA sequence: TGTGCCAGCAAGTGGAGAAGCCAAGAGACCCAGTACTTC.

The rearrangement links TRBV30 to TRBJ2-7, with 8 bases matching TRBD1. Unmatched junction bases numbered 15, after V lost 3 bases and J lost 2 bases. The germline V gene has CDR1 GTSNPN and CDR2 SVGIG (reference sequence). The CDR3 length is 17 residues. CDR3 region: CAWSSGQGWDETYEQYF. The CDR3 DNA follows: TGTGCCTGGAGCTCCGGACAGGGCTGGGATGAAACCTACGAGCAGTACTTC. The full variable domain, with the rest looked up from reference TRBV30 and TRBJ2-7, is SQTIHQWPATLVQPVGSPLSLECTVEGTSNPNLYWYRQAAGRGLQLLFYSVGIGQISSEVPQNLSASRPQDRQFILSSKKLLLSDSGFYLCAWSSGQGWDETYEQYFGPGTRLTVT.

CDR3 residues: CASRRGQFDSEQFF. CDR3 bases: TGCGCCAGTAGAAGAGGACAGTTTGACAGTGAGCAGTTCTTC. The rearrangement uses TRBV4-3 and TRBJ2-1; D perhaps matches TRBD1 (6 bases). V was pared by 9 bases and J by 9 bases, with 21 bases between. The germline V gene has CDR1 LGHNA and CDR2 YSLEER. This CDR3 has 14 amino acids.